This TCR beta chain was captured in a study of T cells in Graves' hyperthyroidism and ophthalmopathy. General observations from the study: A median around six months before onset, the model predicted ophthalmopathy.

Recently diagnosed hyperthyroidism of less than 2 months' duration affected patients aged 18 to 65. The investigators amplified TCR beta CDR3 regions from RNA transcripts. TCR CDR3 regions were first amplified by RT-PCR with HTBI primers. Each CDR3 protein is one row after TCRdb ran MiXCR on the multiplex PCR reads. There are roughly 400,000 distinct CDR3 sequences in the sample; about 15% occur only once, and about a quarter lies in the top ten. A word on this clonotype: Its specificity is not known.

CDR3 length: 16 amino acids. Germline V gene data show CDR1 as SNHLY and CDR2 as FYNNEI. The V segment lost 4 bases and the J segment 3 bases; nucleotides outside the gene matches: 9. Material for sequencing was blood. The J gene is TRBJ2-4, the V gene TRBV2, with 7 bases matching TRBD2. The clonotype was recovered from a woman aged 18 to 35 with Graves' hyperthyroidism that later progressed to Graves' ophthalmopathy. The CDR3 sequence is CASSGLAGEGKNIQYF. In DNA, the CDR3 is TGTGCCAGCAGTGGTCTGGCGGGAGAGGGCAAAAACATTCAGTACTTC.